This TCR beta chain was identified during a study of cytomegalovirus exposure and HLA in healthy donors (dated by TCRdb to about 2017). Regarding the complete study: An earlier analysis of 587 of the donors reported under 300 Gb of sequence data and 90 million to 120 million unique TCR beta sequences obtained from about 170 million T cells. An early release covering approximately 600 HLA-typed donors comprised about 300 gigabases of sequencing data and some 79 million unique TCR sequences. Of the roughly 400 genotyped donors, approximately 82% fell in the genetic ancestry cluster associated with self-reported Caucasian donors. The study aimed to test whether signatures of past pathogen exposure could be identified by cataloging public T cell receptors. The study profiled the T cell repertoires of some 610 subjects by immunosequencing and related them to cytomegalovirus serostatus. Besides the first cohort of approximately 710 subjects, a separate validation cohort made up of 120 or so different subjects was used. To predict cytomegalovirus infection status, the study brought together high-throughput TCR immunosequencing, statistical association of individual TCRs with disease status, and machine learning. To study patterns of TCR occurrence, a later analysis re-analyzed previously published TCR beta repertoires from around 700 donors and added high-resolution HLA genotyping. Rather than using new phenotypic data, the later analysis identified candidate immune exposures from TCR beta sequences and from how often those sequences occurred across donors. In an earlier analysis of several hundred of the donors, high-throughput TCR beta sequencing was used to judge whether each TCR beta V gene segment behaved as functional or pseudogenic. Donor age, sex, ethnicity and CMV serostatus were collected together with the repertoire data. A later genetic analysis took genome-wide SNP genotypes for 398 of the 666 donors and used that subset as a discovery cohort. All discovery cohort repertoires had been generated on a single sequencing platform. Class I and class II HLA loci were covered by the typing at four-digit resolution. Typing coverage varied by locus: roughly 629-640 donors for A, B, C, DRB1 and DQB1; 522 for DQA1; approximately 570 for DPA1; roughly 450 for DPB1. Several DR-DQ haplotypes were handled as single units for association and clustering, since linkage in the cohort was strong. Among 300 to 500 genotyped donors of the cohort, an average of about 220,000 unique TCR beta nucleotide sequences was sequenced per donor, of which roughly 17% were non-productive.

Via the germline V gene, CDR1 is SGHVS and CDR2 FQNEAQ. Spanning cysteine to phenylalanine, the CDR3 consists of 15 amino acids. Left in the record is the CDR3 DNA by itself, 45 bases read in frame from the first base. Germline trimming: 5 bases from V, 7 bases from J; junction bases outside gene matches: 8. Results and caveats for the whole study, not just this receptor: The 87-base-pair reads could not distinguish some IMGT-functional V segments, including TRBV6-2 and TRBV6-3, so those segments were excluded. In a later analysis, most CMV-associated TCR beta chains were found to appear HLA-restricted, with HLA associations seemingly driven largely by CMV exposure. Correlated functional status among segregating V segments might reflect linkage disequilibrium, but an unknown experimental factor could not be ruled out. The classifier was reported to diagnose cytomegalovirus status with high specificity and sensitivity in both the original and validation cohorts. In a later analysis, several top co-occurrence clusters were reported to appear linked to parvovirus B19, influenza, CMV and Epstein-Barr virus. While some public TCRs were present in many individuals, most TCR sequences turned up only very rarely across donors. When HLA alleles, especially DR and DQ, strongly co-occurred, TCR associations were difficult to assign to individual alleles. In an earlier analysis of around 600 of the donors, most TCR beta V segments were observed in productive rearrangements about 87% or about 30% of the time, broadly matching IMGT annotations. Because some donors lacked HLA typing at each locus, the association tests relied only on the typed subset. Roughly uniform sequencing depth across donors was assumed in presence/absence analyses, although this assumption may not hold. A further reported finding was that TCR beta sequences accurately predicted the HLA-A and HLA-B alleles for most subjects in the first cohort. A few of the identified cytomegalovirus-associated TCR beta chains were confirmed in vitro to be specific for cytomegalovirus antigens. For the cohort, immune exposure information was limited to CMV serostatus. In a later analysis, HLA-associated TCR beta chains showed more clonal expansion and lower generation probabilities than non-associated chains that were equally common. V-gene and J-gene trimming of TCR beta chains was associated with a missense DCLRE1C variant in a later genetic analysis, and the association was replicated in an independent cohort. A total of some 180 TCR beta chains were listed by the study as associated with cytomegalovirus. A later genetic analysis reported fewer N-insertions in productive TCRs among donors in an Asian-associated ancestry cluster than the approximately 700-donor mean. In a later analysis, 15,000 to 20,000 TCR beta sequences were associated with specific HLA alleles at a false discovery rate of 0.05. The earlier analysis of fewer than 750 of the donors excluded roughly 16 rarely observed V segments, including chromosome 9 orphons, because counts were too low. In a later analysis, the rate of TCR association differed among HLA loci, with DRB1 alleles having the most associated TCRs and HLA-C alleles having the fewest. A cluster of highly shared sequence variants was judged likely to be a technical artifact of the sequencing pipeline. This cohort had only TCR beta chains sequenced, and the lack of alpha or paired-chain data limited which features could be detected. The authors suggested that the approach could potentially be generalized to other disease states and immunological phenotypes.

Comments on this clone: This clone's antigen is unknown. The input lacks base qualities; no much larger clone sits a single base away.

The cohort consisted of fewer than 700 healthy bone marrow donors. At the time of sampling, all cohort members were nominally healthy, though unrecorded immune exposures were likely present. The donor was CMV seropositive and was included in the group of 250 to 350 seropositive cohort members. Each donor provided a peripheral blood sample, and peripheral blood mononuclear cells were used for TCR beta sequencing. The Qiagen DNeasy Blood Extraction Kit was used to extract genomic DNA from the blood cell samples. The method was the immunoSEQ multiplex PCR assay. For the multiplex PCR, a mixture combining 60 forward primers for TCR Vbeta segments and 13 reverse primers for TCR Jbeta segments was used. Amplification of the CDR3 region of rearranged TCR beta genes was performed with a multiplex PCR assay on genomic DNA. On the Illumina HiSeq System, the amplified TCR beta libraries were sequenced as 87-base-pair reads. For the original study's pipeline: A later analysis tallied around 82 million unique TCR beta chains across the 700 or so repertoires, and some 12 million of those chains were shared by two or more donors. To remove PCR and sequencing errors, raw reads were error-corrected and collapsed into unique sequences using a nearest-neighbor algorithm that merged closely related sequences. To assign V, D and J gene segments, CDR3 sequences were aligned to IMGT reference sequences. For a sequence to be retained, a match of at least six nucleotides to both a V gene segment and a J gene segment was required. A rearrangement was called productive if the CDR3 had no stop codons and remained in frame with V and J, and every other rearrangement was called non-productive. Following IMGT convention, CDR3 was defined as the stretch from the second conserved V-encoded cysteine up to the conserved J-encoded phenylalanine. In an earlier analysis of roughly 580 of the donors, sequences lacking an unambiguous match to a single V gene segment were excluded. In an earlier analysis of some 590 of the donors, a V segment was called functional when productive rearrangements were above 56.7%, and segregating when the standard deviation between donors exceeded 5%. To diagnose cytomegalovirus status from the catalog of TCR beta chain sequences, a statistical classification framework was built. In a later analysis, TCR nucleotide sequences were compared against IMGT/GENE-DB human TR gene sequences so that V and J genes could be assigned. A later analysis assigned CDR3 sequences and most-parsimonious VDJ recombination scenarios with the TCRdist pipeline. In a later analysis, each TCR beta chain was defined by its CDR3 amino acid sequence together with its V-gene family, and reads lacking a unique V-gene family were excluded. A later analysis removed 500 to 600 highly shared, low-generation-probability nucleotide sequences to deal with suspected cross-contamination and a sequencing artifact. For each public chain, a later analysis derived a clonal expansion index from normalized ranks of inferred template counts within each repertoire. A later analysis computed generation probabilities with a VDJ recombination model fitted to out-of-frame rearrangements, and checked the results against IGoR. In a later analysis, hypergeometric tests were used to score TCR-TCR, TCR-HLA and TCR-CMV co-occurrence, with a repertoire-size bias correction applied to TCR pairs. In a later analysis, false discovery rates were estimated by permuting HLA or CMV assignments 20 times. A later analysis grouped co-occurring TCRs with DBSCAN, adding TCRdist sequence similarity when clustering within HLA-allele-positive subsets. For co-occurrence clustering, repertoires with fewer than 30,000 or more than 120,000 public chains were excluded, along with a handful of repertoires with anomalous nucleotide sharing. TCRdb stores this immuneACCESS table with in-frame sequences only. Part of the clones is absent; in the studies checked, under half of the shortfall reflects unresolved V genes, and no reason is known for the rest. That table furnishes V, J and clone size, whereas the DNA furnished D and trimming. The sample table contains more than 150,000 clones; only one count was recorded for about 79% of them. The ten largest clones add up to around 1.2% of the sample.

The source is a girl aged 2 to 9 in good health and CMV-seropositive. This receptor chain uses TRBV7-8 and TRBJ2-7; 13 junctional bases match TRBD2. The material sequenced was PBMCs. The encoded CDR3 is CASSLTSGGAREQYF. The base sequence is TGTGCCAGCAGCCTTACTAGCGGGGGGGCCAGGGAGCAGTACTTC. Joined to the reference TRBV7-8 and TRBJ2-7 proteins, this CDR3 gives the full variable domain: GAGVSQSPRYKVAKRGQDVALRCDPISGHVSLFWYQQALGQGPEFLTYFQNEAQLDKSGLPSDRFFAERPEGSVSTLKIQRTQQEDSAVYLCASSLTSGGAREQYFGPGTRLTVT.